These 26 T cell receptor beta chains were sequenced from one sample in a study of blood T cells in healthy people across ages. The authors ran a second PCR of about 7 to 11 cycles using a sample-barcoded 5' primer and a J-beta primer mix. MiXCR was run by TCRdb on the 5' RACE reads, yielding one entry per CDR3 protein. The table has 1.5 million to 1.8 million distinct CDR3 sequences, approximately 42% seen once. The sequencing input was blood. All receptors come from a woman aged 18-29 years in good health.

The V and J genes are TRBV6-2 or TRBV6-3 and TRBJ1-2, with D unresolved. The V gene lost 2 bases and the J gene lost 7 bases, with 8 bases spanning the gap. This CDR3 has 12 amino acids. The germline V gene encodes CDR1 MNHEY and CDR2 SVGEGT. CDR3 nucleotides: TGTGCCAGCAGTTACGCAGGTCCTGGCTACACCTTC. Amino acids: CASSYAGPGYTF.

In this sample, this clonotype turned up a few times. The chain carries TRBV6-2 or TRBV6-3 and TRBJ1-2, with 10 bases aligning to TRBD1. Germline V lookup: CDR1 MNHEY, CDR2 SVGEGT. CDR3 length: 15 amino acids. Trimming took 6 bases from V and 3 from J; bases not matched to a gene: 7. In DNA, the CDR3 is TGTGCCAGCAGAGAGACAGGGGGCGCGGACTATGGCTACACCTTC. It is translated as CASRETGGADYGYTF.

This chain connects TRBV2 to TRBJ1-4; 8 nucleotides align to TRBD1. CDR1 and CDR2 from the germline V gene are SNHLY and FYNNEI. With 1 base clipped from V and 4 bases from J, the junction kept 2 bases outside the gene matches. The CDR3 extends over 15 amino acids. The chain's CDR3 is CASSEGQGNNEKLFF. Here the CDR3 DNA reads TGTGCCAGCAGTGAAGGACAGGGGAATAATGAAAAACTGTTTTTT. The full variable domain, its missing parts supplied by reference TRBV2 and TRBJ1-4, is EPEVTQTPSHQVTQMGQEVILRCVPISNHLYFYWYRQILGQKVEFLVSFYNNEISEKSEIFDDQFSVERPDGSNFTLKIRSTKLEDSAMYFCASSEGQGNNEKLFFGSGTQLSVL.

This clonotype was observed a handful of times. This chain uses TRBV6-2 or TRBV6-3 with TRBJ2-3; D call uncertain. V gave up 0 bases and J gave up 2 bases, with 6 bases separating them. There are 14 residues in the CDR3. In germline, CDR1 is MNHEY, CDR2 SVGEGT. The DNA for the CDR3 is TGTGCCAGCAGTTACTCTTACTTCACAGATACGCAGTATTTT. Translated: CASSYSYFTDTQYF.

The chain is built from TRBV20-1 and TRBJ1-1, with 9 bases identical to TRBD1. V shed 4 bases, J shed 5 bases, and the junction held 5 bases outside the gene matches. The germline V gene has CDR1 DFQATT and CDR2 SNEGSKA (reference sequence). This CDR3 comprises 13 residues. As DNA, the CDR3 is TGCAGTGCTAAACAGGGGGCACGGACTGAAGCTTTCTTT. This gives the protein CSAKQGARTEAFF.

V gene TRBV24-1 combines with J gene TRBJ2-2; maybe TRBD1 (6 bases). The CDR3 loop spans 14 amino acids. V lost 10 bases and J 7 bases, leaving 18 bases between the germline ends. CDR1 is KGHDR and CDR2 is SFDVKD in the germline V gene. The CDR3 region is CATSPKGGVGELFF. DNA for the CDR3: TGTGCCACTAGTCCGAAAGGGGGTGTCGGGGAGCTGTTTTTT.

V gene TRBV25-1 combines with J gene TRBJ2-5; 14 positions match TRBD2. The CDR3 has 16 residues. V gave up 4 bases and J gave up 4 bases; unmatched junction bases: 5. Germline V gene data show CDR1 as MGHDK and CDR2 as SYGVNS. CDR3 in amino acids: CASSAGLAGGGETQYF. For the CDR3, the DNA is TGTGCCAGCAGTGCCGGACTAGCGGGGGGTGGAGAGACCCAGTACTTC.

This chain joins TRBV6-1 and TRBJ2-3; D gene unclear. The CDR3 has 12 amino acids. Trimming took off 1 base at V and 8 bases at J, with 7 bases between the two ends. From germline, CDR1 is MNHNS and CDR2 SASEGT. The CDR3 protein is CASSEGVSTQYF. Written as DNA, the CDR3 is TGTGCCAGCAGTGAAGGGGTTTCTACGCAGTATTTT.

The chain combines TRBV5-1 with TRBJ2-1; 7 bases agree with TRBD1. The germline V gene has CDR1 SGHRS and CDR2 YFSETQ. The ends lost 1 base at V and 9 bases at J; junction bases unmatched: 10. There are 15 residues in the CDR3. The CDR3 DNA sequence: TGCGCCAGCAGCTTGAGGGCCACAGGGGATGGTGAGCAGTTCTTC. Translation gives CASSLRATGDGEQFF.

With regard to this clonotype: An end of the junction does not agree with germline; a read error may underlie this. V gene TRBV9 combines with J gene TRBJ2-5, with D tentatively TRBD1 or TRBD2 (5 bases each). The last part of the DNA fits TRBJ2-7 better; the J call may be wrong. The CDR3 runs to 15 residues. Per germline, CDR1 SGDLS and CDR2 YYNGEE. CDR3 in amino acids: CASSVDMGRRYEQYF. The CDR3 coding sequence is TGTGCCAGCAGTGTAGACATGGGACGAAGATACGAGCAGTACTTC.

In this sample, this clonotype turned up many times. The chain is built from TRBV7-2 and TRBJ1-1; D unclear. V gave up 2 bases and J gave up 2 bases, with 6 bases separating them. CDR3 size: 13 residues. The germline V gene encodes CDR1 SGHTA and CDR2 FQGNSA. CDR3 region: CASSLWANTEAFF. In DNA, the CDR3 is TGTGCCAGCAGCTTATGGGCCAACACTGAAGCTTTCTTT.

This clonotype has more than one count but fewer than ten. The chain uses TRBV27 and TRBJ1-2; D gene ambiguous. This CDR3 region has 13 residues. CDR1 and CDR2 from the germline V gene are MNHEY and SMNVEV (reference sequence). Deletions cut 5 bases from V and 1 base from J, with 8 bases between. CDR3 region: CASSAGVNYGYTF. CDR3 DNA sequence: TGTGCCAGCAGTGCGGGCGTTAACTATGGCTACACCTTC.

This chain connects TRBV3-1 to TRBJ2-2; 9 positions agree with TRBD1. The CDR3 contains 17 residues. From germline, CDR1 is LGHDT and CDR2 YNNKEL (reference sequence). The V segment lost 4 bases and the J segment 2 bases; nucleotides outside the gene matches: 8. DNA for the CDR3: TGTGCCAGCAGCCTTGCAGGACAGGGGATTAACACCGGGGAGCTGTTTTTT. Protein sequence: CASSLAGQGINTGELFF.

This clonotype was picked up a small number of times. This chain connects TRBV6-5 to TRBJ2-7, with D perhaps being TRBD1 or TRBD2 (5 bases each). The CDR3 is 15 residues long. Trimming removed 6 bases at V and 0 bases at J, with 15 bases between. Germline CDR1 MNHEY, CDR2 SVGAGI. The CDR3 region has the DNA TGTGCCAGCAGCCCATCCGGGACCAACTCCTACGAGCAGTACTTC. Residues: CASSPSGTNSYEQYF.

The chain uses TRBV6-5 and TRBJ2-7; TRBD1 aligns across 7 bases. The CDR3 consists of 17 residues. V lost 2 bases, J lost 5 bases, and 15 bases stayed unmatched. Germline V lookup: CDR1 MNHEY, CDR2 SVGAGI. CDR3 sequence reads: CASSYGRGYRSADEQYF. CDR3 sequence (DNA): TGTGCCAGCAGTTACGGCAGGGGGTATAGGAGTGCGGACGAGCAGTACTTC.

This clonotype was found once. The CDR3 DNA is TGTGCCAGCAGTACGGGACAGGAGAGGGGCACTGAAGCTTTCTTT. Residues: CASSTGQERGTEAFF. The gene calls are TRBV13 and TRBJ1-1; 8 bases agree with TRBD1. The ends lost 6 bases at V and 4 bases at J; junction bases unmatched: 10. The CDR3 spans 15 residues. Germline V lookup: CDR1 PRHDT, CDR2 FYEKMQ (reference sequence). Full variable domain (outside the CDR3, taken from reference TRBV13 and TRBJ1-1): AAGVIQSPRHLIKEKRETATLKCYPIPRHDTVYWYQQGPGQDPQFLISFYEKMQSDKGSIPDRFSAQQFSDYHSELNMSSLELGDSALYFCASSTGQERGTEAFFGQGTRLTVV.

V usage is TRBV4-3 and J usage is TRBJ2-3, with 7 bases aligning to TRBD1. The CDR3 is 16 residues long. Germline values: CDR1 LGHNA, CDR2 YSLEER. The V gene end was trimmed by 1 base and the J gene end by 0 bases; junction bases not matched to a gene: 4. The CDR3 DNA reads as TGCGCCAGCAGCCAAGCGGCAGGGGGTAGCACAGATACGCAGTATTTT. It codes for CASSQAAGGSTDTQYF.

The V call is TRBV6-1, the J call TRBJ2-1; D could derive from TRBD1 or TRBD2 (5 bases each). The V gene lost 2 bases and the J gene lost 8 bases, with 13 bases spanning the gap. This CDR3 has 14 amino acids. CDR1 is MNHNS and CDR2 is SASEGT in the germline V gene. The CDR3 DNA sequence: TGTGCCAGCAGTGAAAGGTGGGGACGGGATGAGCAGTTCTTC. This translates into CASSERWGRDEQFF.

This chain uses TRBV7-9 with TRBJ2-1, with TRBD2 as a possible D gene (6 bases). V lost 2 bases to trimming and J lost 6 bases, with 14 bases between them. This CDR3 is 15 amino acids long. CDR1 and CDR2 (germline): SEHNR, FQNEAQ (reference sequence). The DNA for the CDR3 is TGTGCCAGCAGCTTAAAGGGTTTGGAGGGCAATGAGCAGTTCTTC. It yields the protein CASSLKGLEGNEQFF.

This clonotype was seen more than once but under ten times. The chain uses TRBV29-1 and TRBJ2-7, with D possibly being TRBD2 (5 bases). There are 15 residues in the CDR3. With 8 bases removed from V and 0 bases from J, the gap between germline ends came to 20 bases. Germline lookup yields CDR1 SQVTM and CDR2 ANQGSEA. The CDR3 bases are TGCAGCATCACCCCGGAGGTGGGAAACTCCTACGAGCAGTACTTC. This codes for CSITPEVGNSYEQYF.

The V call is TRBV29-1, the J call TRBJ2-7; 11 bases align to TRBD2. V dropped 5 bases and J dropped 2; count of bases not matched to a gene: 2. Germline CDR1 and CDR2: SQVTM and ANQGSEA. This CDR3 contains 13 residues. In DNA, the CDR3 is TGCAGCGTTACTAGCGGGAGCGCCTACGAGCAGTACTTC. Encoded protein: CSVTSGSAYEQYF.

The chain recombines TRBV6-5 with TRBJ1-1; D not certain. This CDR3 is built from 14 residues. The germline CDR1 and CDR2 sequences are MNHEY and SVGAGI. V dropped 0 bases and J dropped 3 bases, with 8 bases sitting between them. The CDR3 protein is CASSYSPVYTEAFF. The CDR3 DNA is TGTGCCAGCAGTTACTCGCCGGTATACACTGAAGCTTTCTTT.

The chain employs TRBV25-1 and TRBJ2-1; TRBD2 matches 15 bases. The ends lost 2 bases at V and 7 bases at J; junction bases unmatched: 6. The germline V gene has CDR1 MGHDK and CDR2 SYGVNS. The CDR3 covers 17 residues. CDR3 in DNA: TGTGCCAGCAGTGAACCCGGACTAGCGGGAGGGGGTAATGAGCAGTTCTTC. Translation gives CASSEPGLAGGGNEQFF.

J is TRBJ2-7 and V is TRBV20-1, with no clear D. The V gene lost 0 bases and the J gene lost 6 bases, with 9 bases spanning the gap. The CDR3 has 12 amino acids. Germline loops: CDR1 DFQATT, CDR2 SNEGSKA (reference sequence). DNA of the CDR3: TGCAGTGCTAGAGACAGGAGAGCCGAGCAGTACTTC. Translation gives CSARDRRAEQYF.

This clonotype was picked up a small number of times. The chain joins TRBV20-1 to TRBJ2-3; D ambiguous. V dropped 3 bases and J dropped 2 bases, with 9 bases sitting between them. Germline V gene data show CDR1 as DFQATT and CDR2 as SNEGSKA (reference sequence). This CDR3 is 13 amino acids long. The CDR3 DNA reads as TGCAGTGCTAGCCCGACCAACACAGATACGCAGTATTTT. It encodes CSASPTNTDTQYF.

There are a few counts of this clonotype. This chain connects TRBV20-1 to TRBJ2-7, with a tentative D call TRBD1 (6 bases). The CDR3 length is 12 residues. Between the trimmed V and J ends, which lost 2 bases and 5 bases, there was a span of 10 bases. Germline assignment: CDR1 DFQATT and CDR2 SNEGSKA (reference sequence). The CDR3 coding sequence is TGCAGTGCTAGATTGGACAGCCACGAGCAGTACTTC. This gives the protein CSARLDSHEQYF.